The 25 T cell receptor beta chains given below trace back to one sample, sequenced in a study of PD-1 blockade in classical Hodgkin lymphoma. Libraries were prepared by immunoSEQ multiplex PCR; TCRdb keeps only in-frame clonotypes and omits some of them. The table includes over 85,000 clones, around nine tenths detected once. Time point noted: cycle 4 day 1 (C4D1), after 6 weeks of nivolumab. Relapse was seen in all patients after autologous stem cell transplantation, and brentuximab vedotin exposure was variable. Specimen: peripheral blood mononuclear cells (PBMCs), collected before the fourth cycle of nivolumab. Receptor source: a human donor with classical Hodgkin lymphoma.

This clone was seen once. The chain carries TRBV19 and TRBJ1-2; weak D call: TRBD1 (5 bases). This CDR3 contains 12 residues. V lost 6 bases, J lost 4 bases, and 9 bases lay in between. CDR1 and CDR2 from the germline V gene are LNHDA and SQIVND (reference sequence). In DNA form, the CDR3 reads TGTGCCAGTAGCCCAGGGCTCTATGGCTACACCTTC. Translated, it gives CASSPGLYGYTF.

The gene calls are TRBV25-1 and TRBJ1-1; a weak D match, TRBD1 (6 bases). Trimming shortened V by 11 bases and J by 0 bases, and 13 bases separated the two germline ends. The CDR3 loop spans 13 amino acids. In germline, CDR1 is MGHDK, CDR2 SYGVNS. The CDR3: CARGGGLNTEAFF. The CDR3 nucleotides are TGTGCCCGCGGAGGGGGATTGAACACTGAAGCTTTCTTT.

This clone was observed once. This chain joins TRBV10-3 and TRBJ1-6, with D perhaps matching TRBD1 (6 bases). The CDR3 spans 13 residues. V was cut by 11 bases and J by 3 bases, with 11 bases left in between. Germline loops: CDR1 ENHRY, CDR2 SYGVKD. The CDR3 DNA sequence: TGTGCCGCCTCGGACAGCTATAATTCACCCCTCCACTTT. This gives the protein CAASDSYNSPLHF.

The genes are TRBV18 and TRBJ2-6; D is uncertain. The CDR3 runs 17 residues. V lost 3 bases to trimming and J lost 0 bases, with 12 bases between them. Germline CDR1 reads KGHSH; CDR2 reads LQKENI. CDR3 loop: CASSPVGTSSGANVLTF. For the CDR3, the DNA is TGTGCCAGCTCACCCGTGGGCACCAGCTCTGGGGCCAACGTCCTGACTTTC.

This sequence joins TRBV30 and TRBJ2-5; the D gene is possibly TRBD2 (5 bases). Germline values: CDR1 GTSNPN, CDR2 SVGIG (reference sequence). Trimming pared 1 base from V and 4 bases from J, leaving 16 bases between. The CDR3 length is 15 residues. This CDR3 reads CAWSEGDGGRETQYF. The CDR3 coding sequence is TGTGCCTGGAGTGAGGGCGACGGTGGGAGAGAGACCCAGTACTTC.

CDR3 DNA sequence: TGCGCCAGCAGCCACACCCGACAGGGGATGAACGAGCAGTACTTC. Its translation: CASSHTRQGMNEQYF. The rearrangement uses TRBV4-3 and TRBJ2-7; 8 bases are shared with TRBD1. The CDR3 length is 15 residues. CDR1 is LGHNA and CDR2 is YSLEER in the germline V gene. V gave up 3 bases and J gave up 5 bases; unmatched junction bases: 9.

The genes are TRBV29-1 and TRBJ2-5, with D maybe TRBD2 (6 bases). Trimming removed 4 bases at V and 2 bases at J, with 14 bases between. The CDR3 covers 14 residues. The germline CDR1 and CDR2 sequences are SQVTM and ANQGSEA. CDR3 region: CSVAGGGVQETQYF. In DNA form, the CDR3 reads TGCAGCGTTGCCGGGGGTGGGGTACAAGAGACCCAGTACTTC.

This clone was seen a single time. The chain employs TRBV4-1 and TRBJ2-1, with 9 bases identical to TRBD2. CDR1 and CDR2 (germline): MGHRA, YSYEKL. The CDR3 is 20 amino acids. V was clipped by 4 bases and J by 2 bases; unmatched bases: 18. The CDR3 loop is CASSPILGAGGLGTYNEQFF. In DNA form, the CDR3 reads TGCGCCAGCAGCCCCATCCTGGGAGCGGGGGGTTTGGGGACCTACAATGAGCAGTTCTTC.

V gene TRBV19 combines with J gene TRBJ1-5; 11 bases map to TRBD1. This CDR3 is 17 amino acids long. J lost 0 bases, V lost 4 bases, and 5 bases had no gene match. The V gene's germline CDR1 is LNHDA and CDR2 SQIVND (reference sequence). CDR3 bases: TGTGCCAGTAGTACCCGGACAGGGGGCTATAGCAATCAGCCCCAGCATTTT. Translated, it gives CASSTRTGGYSNQPQHF.

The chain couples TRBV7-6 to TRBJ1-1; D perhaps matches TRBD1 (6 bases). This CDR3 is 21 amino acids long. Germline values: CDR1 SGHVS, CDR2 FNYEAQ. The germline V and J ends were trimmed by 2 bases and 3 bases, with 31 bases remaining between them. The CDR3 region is CASSLRTPGTIGGRRDTEAFF. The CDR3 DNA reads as TGTGCCAGCAGCTTAAGGACCCCCGGAACCATCGGGGGGCGAAGGGACACTGAAGCTTTCTTT. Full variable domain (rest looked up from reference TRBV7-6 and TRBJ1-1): GAGVSQSPRYKVTKRGQDVALRCDPISGHVSLYWYRQALGQGPEFLTYFNYEAQQDKSGLPNDRFSAERPEGSISTLTIQRTEQRDSAMYRCASSLRTPGTIGGRRDTEAFFGQGTRLTVV.

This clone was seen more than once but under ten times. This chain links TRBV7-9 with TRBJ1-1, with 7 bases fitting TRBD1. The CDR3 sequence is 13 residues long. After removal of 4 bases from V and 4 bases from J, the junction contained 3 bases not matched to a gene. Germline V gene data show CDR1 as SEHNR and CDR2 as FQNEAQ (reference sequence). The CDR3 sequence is CASSSGQATEAFF. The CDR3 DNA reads TGTGCCAGCAGCTCCGGACAGGCCACTGAAGCTTTCTTT.

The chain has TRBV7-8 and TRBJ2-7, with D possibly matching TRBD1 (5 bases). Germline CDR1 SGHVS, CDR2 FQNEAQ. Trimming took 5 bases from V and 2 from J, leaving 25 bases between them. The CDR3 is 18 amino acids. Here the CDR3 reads CASSHPPLTPTRAYEQYF. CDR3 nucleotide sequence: TGTGCCAGCAGCCACCCCCCTTTGACCCCGACCAGGGCCTACGAGCAGTACTTC. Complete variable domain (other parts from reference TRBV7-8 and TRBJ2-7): GAGVSQSPRYKVAKRGQDVALRCDPISGHVSLFWYQQALGQGPEFLTYFQNEAQLDKSGLPSDRFFAERPEGSVSTLKIQRTQQEDSAVYLCASSHPPLTPTRAYEQYFGPGTRLTVT.

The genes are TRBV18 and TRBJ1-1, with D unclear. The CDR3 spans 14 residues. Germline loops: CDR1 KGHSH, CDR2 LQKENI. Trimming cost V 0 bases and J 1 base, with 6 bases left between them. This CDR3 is CASSPPIGNTEAFF. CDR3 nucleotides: TGTGCCAGCTCACCACCAATTGGGAACACTGAAGCTTTCTTT.

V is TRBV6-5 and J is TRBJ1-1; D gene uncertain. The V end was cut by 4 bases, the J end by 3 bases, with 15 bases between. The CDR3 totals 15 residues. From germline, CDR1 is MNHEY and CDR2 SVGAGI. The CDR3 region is CASSLRISGDTEAFF. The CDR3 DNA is TGTGCCAGCAGTTTACGGATCTCCGGGGACACTGAAGCTTTCTTT.

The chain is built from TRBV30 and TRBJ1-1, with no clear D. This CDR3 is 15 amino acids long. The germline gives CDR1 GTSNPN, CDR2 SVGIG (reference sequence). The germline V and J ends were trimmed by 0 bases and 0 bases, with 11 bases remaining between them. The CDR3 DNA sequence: TGTGCCTGGAGTGTTAGTTACTTTTTGAACACTGAAGCTTTCTTT. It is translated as CAWSVSYFLNTEAFF.

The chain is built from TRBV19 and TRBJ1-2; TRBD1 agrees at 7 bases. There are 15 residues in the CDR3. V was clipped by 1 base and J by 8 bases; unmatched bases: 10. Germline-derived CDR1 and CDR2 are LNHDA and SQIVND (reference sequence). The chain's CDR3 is CASSIGIGGAAGYTF. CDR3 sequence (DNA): TGTGCCAGTAGTATAGGGATAGGGGGCGCGGCCGGCTACACCTTC.

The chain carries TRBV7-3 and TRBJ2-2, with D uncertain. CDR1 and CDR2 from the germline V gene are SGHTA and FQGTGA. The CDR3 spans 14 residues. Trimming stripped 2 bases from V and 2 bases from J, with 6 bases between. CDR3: CASSLGLNTGELFF. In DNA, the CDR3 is TGTGCCAGCAGCTTAGGCTTAAACACCGGGGAGCTGTTTTTT.

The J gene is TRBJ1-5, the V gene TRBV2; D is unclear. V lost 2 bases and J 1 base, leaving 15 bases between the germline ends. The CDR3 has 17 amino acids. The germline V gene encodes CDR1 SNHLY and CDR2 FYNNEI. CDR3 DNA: TGTGCCAGCAGTGAACGCTGGGTAGTCTTAAGCAATCAGCCCCAGCATTTT. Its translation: CASSERWVVLSNQPQHF.

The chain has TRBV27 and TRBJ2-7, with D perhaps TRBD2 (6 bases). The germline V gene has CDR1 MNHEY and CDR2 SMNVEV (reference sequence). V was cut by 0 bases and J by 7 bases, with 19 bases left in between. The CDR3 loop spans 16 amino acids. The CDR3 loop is CASSLSSGTEGREQYF. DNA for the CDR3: TGTGCCAGCAGTTTATCATCCGGCACGGAGGGGAGGGAGCAGTACTTC.

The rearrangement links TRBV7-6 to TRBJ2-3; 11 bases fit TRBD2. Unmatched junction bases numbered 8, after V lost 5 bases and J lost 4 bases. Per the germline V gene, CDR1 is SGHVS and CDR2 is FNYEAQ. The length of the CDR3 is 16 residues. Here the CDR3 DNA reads TGTGCCAGCAGCACCCTCACTAGCGGGGGATCAGATACGCAGTATTTT. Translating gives CASSTLTSGGSDTQYF.

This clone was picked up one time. CDR3 nucleotides: TGTGCCAGCAGCTTGGTACGCGGTTATACGCAGTATTTT. Translating gives CASSLVRGYTQYF. V is TRBV5-6 and J is TRBJ2-3, with D hard to call. CDR1 SGHDT and CDR2 YYEEEE come from the germline V gene. The CDR3 is made up of 13 amino acids. Trimming took off 0 bases at V and 7 bases at J, with 9 bases between the two ends.

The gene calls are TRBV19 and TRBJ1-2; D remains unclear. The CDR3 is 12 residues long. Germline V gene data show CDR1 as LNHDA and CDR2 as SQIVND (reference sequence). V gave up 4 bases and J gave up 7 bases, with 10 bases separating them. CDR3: CASSTSLGGYTF. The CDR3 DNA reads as TGTGCCAGTAGTACTTCGTTGGGTGGCTACACCTTC.

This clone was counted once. The chain's CDR3 is CASSDQSWGTGNYNEQFF. The CDR3 region has the DNA TGTGCCAGCAGTGACCAGAGCTGGGGGACAGGGAACTACAATGAGCAGTTCTTC. The V call is TRBV25-1, the J call TRBJ2-1; the match to TRBD1 covers 9 bases. This CDR3 is built from 18 residues. CDR1 and CDR2 (germline): MGHDK, SYGVNS. The junction had 12 bases not matched to a gene; V was cut back by 3 bases and J by 3 bases.

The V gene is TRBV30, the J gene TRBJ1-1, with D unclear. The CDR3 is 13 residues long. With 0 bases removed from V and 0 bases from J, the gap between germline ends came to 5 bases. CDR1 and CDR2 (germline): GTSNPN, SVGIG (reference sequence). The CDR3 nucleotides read TGTGCCTGGAGTGTACGGATGAACACTGAAGCTTTCTTT. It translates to CAWSVRMNTEAFF.

The CDR3, as DNA: TGTGCCATCAGTGAGTCGGCGGGACAGGGTATCGAGACCCAGTACTTC. Translated, it gives CAISESAGQGIETQYF. This chain joins TRBV10-3 and TRBJ2-5; 9 bases are a match to TRBD1. V shed 0 bases and J 5 bases; nucleotides not matched to a gene: 7. This CDR3 has 16 amino acids. Germline values: CDR1 ENHRY, CDR2 SYGVKD.